This T cell receptor (beta chain) was documented in a study of monozygotic twins with inflammatory bowel disease. Germline V gene lookup returns CDR1 DFQATT and CDR2 SNEGSKA (reference sequence). The length of the CDR3 is 12 residues. Reprocessing the 5' RACE reads, TCRdb reports a single entry for every CDR3 protein and omits DNA. The listing contains a few hundred thousand distinct CDR3 sequences. This TCR was sampled from a human donor with ulcerative colitis or Crohn's disease, or a healthy co-twin of an affected twin (not recorded which). The chain recombines TRBV20-1 with TRBJ2-7; TCRdb's assignment of TRBD1 cannot be checked, as there is no DNA. Sequences were obtained from blood. This chain's CDR3 is CSASSRVYEQYF.